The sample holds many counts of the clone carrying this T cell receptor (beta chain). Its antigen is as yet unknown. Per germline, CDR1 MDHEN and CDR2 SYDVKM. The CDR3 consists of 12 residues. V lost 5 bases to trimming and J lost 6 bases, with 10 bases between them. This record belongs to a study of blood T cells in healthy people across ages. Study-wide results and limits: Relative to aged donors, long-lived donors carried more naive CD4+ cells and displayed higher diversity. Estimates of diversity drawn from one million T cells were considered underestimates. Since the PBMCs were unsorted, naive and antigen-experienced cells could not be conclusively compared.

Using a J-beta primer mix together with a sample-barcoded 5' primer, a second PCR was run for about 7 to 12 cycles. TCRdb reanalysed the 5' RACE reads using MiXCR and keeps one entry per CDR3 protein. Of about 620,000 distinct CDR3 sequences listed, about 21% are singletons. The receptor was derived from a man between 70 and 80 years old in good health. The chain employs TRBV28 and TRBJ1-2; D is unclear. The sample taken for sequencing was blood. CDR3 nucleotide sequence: TGTGCCAGCAGTCGGACCGGAGATGGCTACACCTTC. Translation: CASSRTGDGYTF.